The 23 T cell receptor beta chains below all came from one sample that was sequenced in a study of blood T cell repertoires in COVID-19. The table came from immunoSEQ multiplex PCR; TCRdb's copy has only in-frame clones and leaves some out. The sample includes some 300,000 clones, 88% of them seen just once. Material: PBMCs or T cells enriched from blood (not recorded which). The source is an older woman in a cohort exposed to, infected with or recovered from COVID-19 (not recorded which).

CDR3 coding DNA: TGTGCCAGCAGCGCCGGGACTAGCGGGAGAGTGATGGAGACCCAGTACTTC. It encodes CASSAGTSGRVMETQYF. The rearrangement links TRBV5-4 to TRBJ2-5; 14 bases map to TRBD2. CDR3 length equals 17 residues. Trimming took 4 bases from V and 5 from J; bases not matched to a gene: 10. Germline lookup yields CDR1 SGHNT and CDR2 YYREEE (reference sequence).

This chain's CDR3 is CASSRRVAGGSRGYTF. The DNA of the CDR3 is TGCGCCAGCAGTAGGCGGGTAGCGGGGGGAAGTAGGGGCTACACCTTC. The chain carries TRBV5-1 and TRBJ1-2; weak D call: TRBD1 (5 bases). The CDR3 has 16 amino acids. CDR1 is SGHRS, CDR2 YFSETQ, per germline. V was shortened by 5 bases and J by 8 bases, with 25 bases between the two germline ends.

With regard to this clone: A much larger clone sits a single nucleotide away, making a read error possible. This chain links TRBV28 with TRBJ1-5, with unresolved D. The CDR3 is made up of 11 amino acids. The V end lost 5 bases, the J end lost 4 bases, and 3 bases lay between the germline ends. The germline CDR1 and CDR2 sequences are MDHEN and SYDVKM. The CDR3 protein is CASSPNQPQHF. The CDR3 nucleotides are TGTGCCAGCAGTCCAAATCAGCCCCAGCATTTT.

The J gene is TRBJ1-2, the V gene TRBV3-1 (or the pseudogene TRBV3-2), with TRBD1 as a possible D gene (6 bases). CDR3 length equals 12 residues. Germline CDR1 and CDR2: LGHDT and YNNKEL (reference sequence). V lost 1 base, J lost 13 bases, and 13 bases lay in between. The CDR3, as DNA: TGTGCCAGCAGCCAAGGGAAGGGGGTTAGCACCTTC. Protein sequence: CASSQGKGVSTF.

The CDR3 coding sequence is TGTGCCAGCAGCTTTCGGGGGGCAGGTAATGAGCAGTTCTTC. It is translated as CASSFRGAGNEQFF. The chain is built from TRBV7-9 and TRBJ2-1; D is perhaps TRBD2 (7 bases). This CDR3 has 14 residues. Per the germline V gene, CDR1 is SEHNR and CDR2 is FQNEAQ (reference sequence). V shed 3 bases and J shed 7 bases, with 13 bases lying between them.

This chain links TRBV5-1 with TRBJ2-7; 12 bases fit TRBD1. Germline-derived CDR1 and CDR2 are SGHRS and YFSETQ. This CDR3 has 14 residues. The V and J ends lost 2 bases and 6 bases, in that order; junction bases with no gene match: 3. Here the CDR3 DNA reads TGCGCCAGCAGCTTCGGGACAGGGGGCGGCGAGCAGTACTTC. This encodes CASSFGTGGGEQYF.

V and J are TRBV28 and TRBJ2-5; the match to TRBD2 covers 14 bases. The CDR3 spans 15 residues. J gave up 6 bases and V 6 bases, and 6 bases lay outside the gene matches. CDR1 MDHEN and CDR2 SYDVKM come from the germline V gene. CDR3 residues: CASSPGTSGRKTQYF. DNA of the CDR3: TGTGCCAGCAGCCCGGGGACTAGCGGGAGAAAGACCCAGTACTTC.

There are a few counts of this clone. The V call is TRBV6-2 or TRBV6-3, the J call TRBJ2-5; 14 bases map to TRBD2. The CDR3 runs to 19 residues. Germline lookup yields CDR1 MNHEY and CDR2 SVGEGT. V dropped 1 base and J dropped 4; count of bases not matched to a gene: 11. DNA for the CDR3: TGTGCCAGCAGTTACTTCAAGGGACTAGCGGGAGAGAGGGGAGAGACCCAGTACTTC. It is translated as CASSYFKGLAGERGETQYF.

Comments on this clone: This CDR3 is also generated by other DNA sequences in the sample. The chain has TRBV7-9 and TRBJ2-1; 11 positions agree with TRBD2. Losses at the gene ends were 1 base for V and 7 bases for J; bases not matched to a gene: 3. Germline lookup yields CDR1 SEHNR and CDR2 FQNEAQ (reference sequence). CDR3 size: 15 residues. CDR3 loop: CASSLGLAGGNEQFF. CDR3 DNA: TGTGCCAGCAGCTTAGGGCTAGCGGGAGGTAATGAGCAGTTCTTC.

The chain uses TRBV11-2 and TRBJ2-3; tentatively, D is TRBD2 (6 bases). The ends were cut back, 2 bases at V and 4 bases at J, with 19 bases in the middle. Germline V gene lookup returns CDR1 SGHAT and CDR2 FQNNGV. CDR3 size: 17 residues. The CDR3 bases are TGTGCCAGCAGCTTACTCCCGCCGGGAGTGCGTGCAGATACGCAGTATTTT. It yields the protein CASSLLPPGVRADTQYF.

The chain couples TRBV20-1 to TRBJ2-5, with D possibly TRBD1 on 7 matching bases. The CDR3 is made up of 11 amino acids. Germline V gene data show CDR1 as DFQATT and CDR2 as SNEGSKA (reference sequence). Here the CDR3 reads CRGGQMETQYF. CDR3 DNA sequence: TGCAGGGGGGGACAGATGGAGACCCAGTACTTC.

For this clone: Other nucleotide sequences in the sample specify the same CDR3. V and J are TRBV5-1 and TRBJ2-1, with TRBD2 matching over 9 bases. CDR1 is SGHRS and CDR2 is YFSETQ in the germline V gene. V shed 2 bases and J 0 bases; nucleotides not matched to a gene: 0. The CDR3 runs to 15 residues. DNA of the CDR3: TGCGCCAGCAGCTTTAGCGGGAGCTCCTACAATGAGCAGTTCTTC. Translating it yields CASSFSGSSYNEQFF.

The rearrangement uses TRBV7-9 and TRBJ1-2; 9 nucleotides match TRBD1. The CDR3 runs 15 residues. V was pared by 4 bases and J by 7 bases, with 10 bases of the junction left unmatched. Germline V gene data show CDR1 as SEHNR and CDR2 as FQNEAQ (reference sequence). Here the CDR3 DNA reads TGTGCCAGCAGCTCCTACAGGGGGCGCCTCGGTGGCTACACCTTC. Translating it yields CASSSYRGRLGGYTF.

The J gene is TRBJ2-7, the V gene TRBV18; tentatively, D is TRBD2 (6 bases). The V and J ends lost 3 bases and 2 bases respectively, with 17 bases between them. CDR3 size: 16 residues. From germline, CDR1 is KGHSH and CDR2 LQKENI. Here the CDR3 DNA reads TGTGCCAGCTCACCGAAAACCGCGGGAACTACCTACGAGCAGTACTTC. It specifies CASSPKTAGTTYEQYF. The full variable domain, rest sourced from reference TRBV18 and TRBJ2-7, is NAGVMQNPRHLVRRRGQEARLRCSPMKGHSHVYWYRQLPEEGLKFMVYLQKENIIDESGMPKERFSAEFPKEGPSILRIQQVVRGDSAAYFCASSPKTAGTTYEQYFGPGTRLTVT.

This rearrangement joins TRBV7-8 to TRBJ1-4; 7 positions agree with TRBD1. The CDR3 is 15 residues long. Per germline, CDR1 SGHVS and CDR2 FQNEAQ. V was clipped by 5 bases and J by 8 bases; unmatched bases: 11. The CDR3 nucleotides are TGTGCCAGCAGCGCAAGCAGGGGGGTGTTGGAAAAACTGTTTTTT. Its translation: CASSASRGVLEKLFF.

The chain is built from TRBV24-1 and TRBJ2-3; 14 bases agree with TRBD2. Germline loops: CDR1 KGHDR, CDR2 SFDVKD. This CDR3 contains 17 residues. V was clipped by 4 bases and J by 4 bases; unmatched bases: 6. The DNA of the CDR3 is TGTGCCACCAGTGACTCCCGACTAGCGGGAGGGTCAGATACGCAGTATTTT. Translating it yields CATSDSRLAGGSDTQYF.

The gene calls are TRBV6-2 or TRBV6-3 and TRBJ1-5; maybe TRBD1 (6 bases). CDR3 length: 15 amino acids. V lost 5 bases, J lost 3 bases, and 14 bases lay in between. CDR1 is MNHEY and CDR2 is SVGEGT in the germline V gene. This CDR3 reads CASSPLGQSNQPQHF. CDR3 nucleotide sequence: TGTGCCAGCAGTCCCCTAGGACAGTCCAATCAGCCCCAGCATTTT.

The gene calls are TRBV6-2 or TRBV6-3 and TRBJ2-7; TRBD1 agrees at 7 bases. Trimming cost V 5 bases and J 1 base; bases outside gene matches: 2. The CDR3 extends over 13 amino acids. Per germline, CDR1 MNHEY and CDR2 SVGEGT. The CDR3 region has the DNA TGTGCCAGCAGTAGGGGGCTTTCCTACGAGCAGTACTTC. Translation gives CASSRGLSYEQYF.

A single count supports this clone. The chain links TRBV18 to TRBJ2-3; tentatively, D is TRBD2 (5 bases). This CDR3 region has 12 residues. V lost 6 bases, J lost 5 bases, and 9 bases lay in between. Germline V lookup: CDR1 KGHSH, CDR2 LQKENI. The CDR3 spells CASSQLGDTQYF. The CDR3, as DNA: TGTGCCAGCTCCCAACTAGGAGATACGCAGTATTTT.

This chain joins TRBV6-4 and TRBJ2-1; 7 bases match TRBD2. V lost 0 bases, J lost 5 bases, and 7 bases stayed unmatched. CDR3 length: 16 residues. Looked up from germline, CDR1 is MRHNA and CDR2 is SNTAGT. Here the CDR3 reads CASSDSTTSENNEQFF. The CDR3 bases are TGTGCCAGCAGTGACTCGACAACTAGCGAAAACAATGAGCAGTTCTTC.

The rearrangement joins TRBV7-9 to TRBJ1-1; TRBD1 aligns across 9 bases. The CDR3 is 12 amino acids. Unmatched junction bases numbered 2, after V lost 5 bases and J lost 7 bases. The V gene's germline CDR1 is SEHNR and CDR2 FQNEAQ (reference sequence). CDR3 region: CASSQGQGEAFF. The CDR3 DNA reads TGTGCCAGCAGCCAGGGACAGGGTGAAGCTTTCTTT.

DNA of the CDR3: TGTGCCAGCAGTTTGATTCAGCTAGCGGAACGCGAGCAGTACTTC. Protein sequence: CASSLIQLAEREQYF. This chain links TRBV28 with TRBJ2-7, with 7 bases identical to TRBD2. The CDR3 contains 15 residues. Looked up from germline, CDR1 is MDHEN and CDR2 is SYDVKM. V shed 3 bases, J shed 6 bases, and the junction held 11 bases outside the gene matches.

This clone was seen a handful of times. The genes are TRBV7-9 and TRBJ2-7; 10 positions agree with TRBD1. The germline gives CDR1 SEHNR, CDR2 FQNEAQ (reference sequence). CDR3 length equals 14 residues. J lost 5 bases, V lost 5 bases, and 6 bases had no gene match. CDR3 region: CASSHRDRGNEQYF. The CDR3 DNA is TGTGCCAGCAGCCACCGGGACAGGGGCAACGAGCAGTACTTC.